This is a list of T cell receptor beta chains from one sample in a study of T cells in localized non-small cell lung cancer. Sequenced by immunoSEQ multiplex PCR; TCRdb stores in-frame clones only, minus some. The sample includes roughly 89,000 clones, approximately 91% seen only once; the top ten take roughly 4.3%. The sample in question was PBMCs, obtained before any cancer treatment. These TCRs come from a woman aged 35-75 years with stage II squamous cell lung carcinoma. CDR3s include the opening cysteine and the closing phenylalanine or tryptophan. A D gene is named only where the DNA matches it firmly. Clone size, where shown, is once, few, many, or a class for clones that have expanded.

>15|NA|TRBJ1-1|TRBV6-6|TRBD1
TGTGCCAGCAGTTCCGCGGGACAGGGGGCCGCTGAAGCTTTCTTT
CASSSAGQGAAEAFF
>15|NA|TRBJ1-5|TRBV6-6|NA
TGTGCCAGCAGTCTCGGGGGGACGGACAATCAGCCCCAGCATTTT
CASSLGGTDNQPQHF
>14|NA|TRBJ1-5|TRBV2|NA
TGTGCCAGCAGTGAATCTACAGTCAATCAGCCCCAGCATTTT
CASSESTVNQPQHF
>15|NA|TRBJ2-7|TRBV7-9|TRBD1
TGTGCCAGCAGCTTAAAGGGGACAGCGCCCTACGAGCAGTACTTC
CASSLKGTAPYEQYF
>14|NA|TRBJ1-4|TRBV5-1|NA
TGCGCCAGCAGCTTGGCGGGAACTAATGAAAAACTGTTTTTT
CASSLAGTNEKLFF
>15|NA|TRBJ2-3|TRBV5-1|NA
TGCGCCAGCAGCGACGGGACCCCCGCCACAGATACGCAGTATTTT
CASSDGTPATDTQYF
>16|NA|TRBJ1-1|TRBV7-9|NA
TGTGCCAGCACCCCTTGGGGTAGCGGGGTAGACACTGAAGCTTTCTTT
CASTPWGSGVDTEAFF
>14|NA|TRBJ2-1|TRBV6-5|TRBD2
TGTGCCAGCAGCCCCGGGACTAGCGTCGTGGGGCAGTTCTTC
CASSPGTSVVGQFF
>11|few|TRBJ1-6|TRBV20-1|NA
TGCAGTGCGACGGCCAATTCACCCCTCCACTTT
CSATANSPLHF
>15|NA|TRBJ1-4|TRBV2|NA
TGTGCCAGCAAAACTACCGGGACGCAAAGGGGTAAACTGTTTTTT
CASKTTGTQRGKLFF
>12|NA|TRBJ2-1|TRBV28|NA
TGTGCCAGCAGTTTGTCCAGGAATGAGCAGTTCTTC
CASSLSRNEQFF
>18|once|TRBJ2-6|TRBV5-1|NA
TGCGCCAGCAGCCCAGAGGGGGGTTCCGGCTCTGGGGCCAACGTCCTGACTTTC
CASSPEGGSGSGANVLTF
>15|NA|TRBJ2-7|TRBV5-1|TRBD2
TGCGCCAGCAGCCCCCTAGCGGGAGTCTTATACGAGCAGTACTTC
CASSPLAGVLYEQYF
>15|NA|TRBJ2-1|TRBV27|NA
TGTGCCAGCAGTGCCTCAAGGGCCTCCTACAATGAGCAGTTCTTC
CASSASRASYNEQFF
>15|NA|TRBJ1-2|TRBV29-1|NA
TGCAGCGTTGTCCCCCCCCTCAGATTGGAGGATGGCTACACCTTC
CSVVPPLRLEDGYTF
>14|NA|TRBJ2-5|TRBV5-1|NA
TGCGCCAGCAGCCAACTTGGTGGGAAAGAGACCCAGTACTTC
CASSQLGGKETQYF
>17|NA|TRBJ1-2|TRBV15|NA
TGTGCCACCAGCAGAGTCCCCCCCCGGGACACCCTATATGGCTACACCTTC
CATSRVPPRDTLYGYTF
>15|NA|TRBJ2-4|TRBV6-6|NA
TGTGCCAGCAGTTACTCTCGTATAGCTTTAAACATTCAGTACTTC
CASSYSRIALNIQYF
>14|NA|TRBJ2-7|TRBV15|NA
TGTGCCACCAGCAGAGATCCCGTTGGGAGCGAGCAGTACTTC
CATSRDPVGSEQYF
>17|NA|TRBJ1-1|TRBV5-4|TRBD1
TGTGCCAGCAGCTTGGAGGCCGGACAGGGGTCCGTCACTGAAGCTTTCTTT
CASSLEAGQGSVTEAFF
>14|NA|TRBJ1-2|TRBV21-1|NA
TGTGCCAGCAGCAAAAAGAGGGGGGATTATGGCTACACCTTC
CASSKKRGDYGYTF
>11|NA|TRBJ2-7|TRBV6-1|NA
TGTGCCAGCAGCGCCTCCTACGAGCAGTACTTC
CASSASYEQYF
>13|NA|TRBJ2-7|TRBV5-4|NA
TGTGCCAGCAGCTTCGGACAGGACTACCAGCAGTACTTC
CASSFGQDYQQYF
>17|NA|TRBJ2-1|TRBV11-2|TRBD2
TGTGCCAGCAGCCTTAGGACTAGCCAGTATACGGGAAATGAGCAGTTCTTC
CASSLRTSQYTGNEQFF
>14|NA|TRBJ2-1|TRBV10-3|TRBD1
TGTGCCATCAGTCGGGACAGGGTCTCGGTTGAGCAGTTCTTC
CAISRDRVSVEQFF
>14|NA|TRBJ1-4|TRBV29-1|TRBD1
TGCAGCATCTTTGGACAGGGAACTAATGAAAAACTGTTTTTT
CSIFGQGTNEKLFF
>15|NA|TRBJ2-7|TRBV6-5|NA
TGTGCCAGCAGTTACTCGGCAGGGATCTCCTACGAGCAGTACTTC
CASSYSAGISYEQYF
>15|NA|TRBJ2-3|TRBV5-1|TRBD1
TGCGCCAGCAGCGTCCCGGGACAGACCACAGATACGCAGTATTTT
CASSVPGQTTDTQYF
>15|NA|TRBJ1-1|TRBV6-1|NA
TGTGCCAGCAGCCCCTCACCGGGACGGATTACTGAAGCTTTCTTT
CASSPSPGRITEAFF
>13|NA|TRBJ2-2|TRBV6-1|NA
TGTGCCAGCACGGCAGGGTTTCTCGGGGAGCTGTTTTTT
CASTAGFLGELFF
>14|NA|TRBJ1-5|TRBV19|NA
TGTGCCAGTAGTATGGAGGCCTTCAATCAGCCCCAGCATTTT
CASSMEAFNQPQHF
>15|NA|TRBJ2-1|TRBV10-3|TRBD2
TGTGCCATCAGTGAGAACCCTAGCGGGACGAATGAGCAGTTCTTC
CAISENPSGTNEQFF
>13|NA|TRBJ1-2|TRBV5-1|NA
TGCGCCAGCAGCTTTCAACAGAACTATGGCTACACCTTC
CASSFQQNYGYTF
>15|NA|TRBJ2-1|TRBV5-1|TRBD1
TGCGCCAGCAGCCCGCCGGGACAGGGTGACAATGAGCAGTTCTTC
CASSPPGQGDNEQFF
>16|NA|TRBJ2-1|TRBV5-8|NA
TGTGCCAGCAGCCCCCTGGTTATGGGGACCTACAATGAGCAGTTCTTC
CASSPLVMGTYNEQFF
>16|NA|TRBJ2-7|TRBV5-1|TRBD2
TGCGCCAGCAGCTTGGGGTTAGCGGGGGGACTAGACGAGCAGTACTTC
CASSLGLAGGLDEQYF
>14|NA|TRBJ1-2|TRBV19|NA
TGTGCCAGTAGTATAGACAGGTTCTCCTATGGCTACACCTTC
CASSIDRFSYGYTF
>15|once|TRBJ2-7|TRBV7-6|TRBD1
TGTGCCAGCAGCCCAGGGACAGGGGGGACCTACGAGCAGTACTTC
CASSPGTGGTYEQYF
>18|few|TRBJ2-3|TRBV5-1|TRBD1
TGCGCCAGCAGCTTGGCTGTAGTTCCGGGACAGAGCACAGATACGCAGTATTTT
CASSLAVVPGQSTDTQYF
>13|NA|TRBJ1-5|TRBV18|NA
TGTGCCAGCTCACGGGCGGGGGAGCAGCCCCAGCATTTT
CASSRAGEQPQHF
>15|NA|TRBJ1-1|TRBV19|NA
TGTGCCAGTAGTCCCGGAACGGGAAGAAGGACTGAAGCTTTCTTT
CASSPGTGRRTEAFF
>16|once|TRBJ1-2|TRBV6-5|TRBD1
TGTGCCAGCAGATACGGACAGGGAGTGTCAGACGGGGGCTACACCTTC
CASRYGQGVSDGGYTF
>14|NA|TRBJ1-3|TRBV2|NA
TGTGCCAGCAGCCGCCCGGGCTCTGGAAACACCATATATTTT
CASSRPGSGNTIYF
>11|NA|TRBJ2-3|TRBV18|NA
TGTGCCAGCTCATCCACAGATACGCAGTATTTT
CASSSTDTQYF